A selection of T cell receptor beta chains follows, all from one sample in a study of blood T cell repertoires in COVID-19. Libraries were prepared by immunoSEQ multiplex PCR; TCRdb keeps only in-frame clonotypes and omits some of them. The repertoire holds roughly 230,000 clones, with roughly 88% as singletons. Sequencing was performed on peripheral blood. These receptors were collected from a human donor in a cohort sampled during active COVID-19. The CDR3 runs from the conserved cysteine through the conserved F or W. The D gene is left open where the match is weak. Clone sizes are given selectively: once, few, many, or a class where the clone is expanded.

NA,TRBJ1-5,TRBV6-1,NA,CASSESGGYNQPQHF,TGTGCCAGCAGTGAATCTGGCGGGTACAATCAGCCCCAGCATTTT
TRBD2,TRBJ2-1,TRBV9,NA,CASSVGGRGTYNEQFF,TGTGCCAGCAGCGTCGGCGGGAGAGGAACCTACAATGAGCAGTTCTTC
TRBD1,TRBJ1-1,TRBV7-8,few,CASSPIGQGTRRNTEAFF,TGTGCCAGCAGCCCCATCGGACAGGGCACGAGGCGGAACACTGAAGCTTTCTTT
TRBD1,TRBJ1-2,TRBV27,NA,CASLTGGNGYTF,TGTGCCAGTCTGACAGGGGGCAATGGCTACACCTTC
NA,TRBJ1-3,TRBV2,NA,CASSEIFGGDTIYF,TGTGCCAGCAGTGAAATCTTCGGGGGAGACACCATATATTTT
NA,TRBJ2-5,TRBV9,NA,CASSSYQETQYF,TGTGCCAGCAGCTCCTACCAAGAGACCCAGTACTTC
NA,TRBJ1-1,TRBV28,once,CASSFLNPNTEAFF,TGTGCCAGCAGTTTCCTAAACCCGAACACTGAAGCTTTCTTT
NA,TRBJ2-3,TRBV19,NA,CASTPLYPATADTQYF,TGTGCCAGTACTCCGCTTTATCCCGCTACCGCAGATACGCAGTATTTT
TRBD1,TRBJ2-7,TRBV7-9,once,CASSFDRGLWSYEQYF,TGTGCCAGCAGCTTCGACAGGGGGCTTTGGTCCTACGAGCAGTACTTC
NA,TRBJ2-7,TRBV5-6,NA,CASSLENRGLYEQYF,TGTGCCAGCAGCTTAGAGAACAGAGGACTCTACGAGCAGTACTTC
TRBD2,TRBJ2-7,TRBV5-4,once,CASSLVGGLNEQYF,TGTGCCAGCAGCTTGGTGGGAGGGTTGAACGAGCAGTACTTC
NA,TRBJ1-4,TRBV3-1/TRBV3-2,NA,CASSLLPGGGNEKLFF,TGTGCCAGCAGCCTCCTCCCCGGGGGTGGAAATGAAAAACTGTTTTTT
NA,TRBJ1-6,TRBV10-3,NA,CAIRGHSDNSPLHF,TGTGCCATCAGGGGACATTCGGATAATTCACCCCTCCACTTT
TRBD1,TRBJ1-4,TRBV7-3,NA,CASSLNLRDRGTNEKLFF,TGTGCCAGCAGCCTAAACCTCCGGGACAGGGGGACTAATGAAAAACTGTTTTTT
NA,TRBJ1-2,TRBV14,NA,CASSPTGYGYTF,TGTGCCAGCAGCCCGACAGGTTACGGCTACACCTTC
NA,TRBJ2-4,TRBV2,NA,CASRLGLAKNIQYF,TGTGCCAGCAGGCTAGGACTAGCCAAAAACATTCAGTACTTC
NA,TRBJ1-2,TRBV6-5,NA,CASSPLSVAHGYTF,TGTGCCAGCAGCCCCCTGTCAGTTGCCCATGGCTACACCTTC
NA,TRBJ2-5,TRBV6-2/TRBV6-3,NA,CASSYSRHGTNQETQYF,TGTGCCAGCAGTTACAGCCGTCACGGGACAAACCAAGAGACCCAGTACTTC
NA,TRBJ1-1,TRBV7-9,once,CASSLPLGGTEAFF,TGTGCCAGCAGCTTACCTTTAGGGGGCACTGAAGCTTTCTTT
NA,TRBJ1-4,TRBV7-9,once,CASSSSGAGGEKLFF,TGTGCCAGCAGCTCCTCCGGGGCCGGGGGGGAAAAACTGTTTTTT
NA,TRBJ1-2,TRBV19,NA,CASGQGRDYGYTF,TGTGCCAGCGGTCAGGGTAGAGACTATGGCTACACCTTC
NA,TRBJ2-1,TRBV9,NA,CASSVTEASYNEQFF,TGTGCCAGCAGCGTAACGGAGGCCTCGTACAATGAGCAGTTCTTC
NA,TRBJ1-3,TRBV12-5,NA,CASGLAQGYSGNTIYF,TGTGCTAGTGGTTTGGCACAGGGATACTCTGGAAACACCATATATTTT
TRBD1,TRBJ1-2,TRBV9,NA,CASSVETGAHLANYGYTF,TGTGCCAGCAGCGTGGAGACAGGGGCCCACCTAGCTAACTATGGCTACACCTTC
NA,TRBJ1-3,TRBV5-4,NA,CASSLRTGTKNPGNTIYF,TGTGCCAGCAGCTTGAGGACCGGGACAAAAAACCCCGGAAACACCATATATTTT
NA,TRBJ2-1,TRBV27,NA,CASSDRSGAGNEQFF,TGTGCCAGCAGTGACAGGTCAGGGGCAGGCAATGAGCAGTTCTTC
NA,TRBJ1-1,TRBV6-5,NA,CASTTGSLNTEAFF,TGTGCCAGCACCACAGGTTCCCTAAACACTGAAGCTTTCTTT
NA,TRBJ2-7,TRBV21-1,NA,CASSARTANSYEQYF,TGTGCCAGCAGCGCGAGGACAGCCAATTCCTACGAGCAGTACTTC
NA,TRBJ1-2,TRBV13,NA,CASSLILRGPPELRGYTF,TGTGCCAGCAGCTTAATCCTAAGGGGCCCGCCTGAGCTTCGGGGCTACACCTTC
TRBD1,TRBJ1-6,TRBV3-1/TRBV3-2,NA,CASSQKQGAGSPLHF,TGTGCCAGCAGCCAAAAACAGGGGGCTGGCTCACCCCTCCACTTT
TRBD2,TRBJ2-1,TRBV6-6,NA,CASSFQAGGFNEQFF,TGTGCCAGCAGTTTCCAAGCGGGAGGGTTCAATGAGCAGTTCTTC
NA,TRBJ1-2,TRBV7-9,NA,CASSQAGGGYTF,TGTGCCAGCAGCCAGGCCGGGGGTGGCTACACCTTC
NA,TRBJ1-2,TRBV19,NA,CASTQTGLHGYTF,TGTGCCAGTACTCAAACAGGGCTCCATGGCTACACCTTC
TRBD2,TRBJ2-7,TRBV5-6,NA,CASSLAGGGRYEQYF,TGTGCCAGCAGCTTGGCTGGGGGCGGGAGGTACGAGCAGTACTTC
TRBD1,TRBJ2-7,TRBV4-3,NA,CASSRDRGLSSYEQYF,TGCGCCAGCAGCCGGGACAGGGGACTGAGCTCCTACGAGCAGTACTTC
NA,TRBJ1-5,TRBV5-8,NA,CASRIGQPQHF,TGTGCCAGCAGAATCGGGCAGCCCCAGCATTTT
NA,TRBJ1-3,TRBV30,NA,CAWSLGQSINSGNTIYF,TGTGCCTGGAGTCTCGGACAGTCTATCAACTCTGGAAACACCATATATTTT
NA,TRBJ2-1,TRBV11-1,NA,CASSHREGTIAFF,TGTGCCAGCAGCCACCGGGAAGGTACTATAGCGTTCTTC
NA,TRBJ1-5,TRBV7-2,NA,CASSRGASNQPQHF,TGTGCCAGCAGCCGGGGGGCGAGCAATCAGCCCCAGCATTTT
TRBD1,TRBJ2-7,TRBV19,NA,CASSTPHRGLDEQYF,TGTGCCAGTAGCACCCCGCACAGGGGGCTGGACGAGCAGTACTTC
TRBD1,TRBJ2-7,TRBV27,NA,CASSRTGQGLYEQYF,TGTGCCAGCAGTCGGACGGGACAGGGCCTCTACGAGCAGTACTTC
NA,TRBJ2-7,TRBV6-5,NA,CASSLGQFSYEQYF,TGTGCCAGCAGTTTAGGACAGTTCTCCTACGAGCAGTACTTC
TRBD2,TRBJ2-1,TRBV6-1,NA,CASSANILAGANRNEQFF,TGTGCCAGCAGTGCGAACATACTAGCGGGGGCAAATAGGAATGAGCAGTTCTTC
NA,TRBJ1-2,TRBV10-3,NA,CAISPDPDPGGYTF,TGTGCCATCAGTCCAGACCCCGACCCAGGTGGCTACACCTTC
NA,TRBJ2-5,TRBV4-1,NA,CASSQGLRQETQYF,TGCGCCAGCAGCCAAGGACTGAGACAAGAGACCCAGTACTTC
NA,TRBJ2-7,TRBV7-9,NA,CASSSNYEQYF,TGTGCCAGCAGCTCAAATTACGAGCAGTACTTC
TRBD1,TRBJ2-3,TRBV30,NA,CAWTLPGTGWNTDTQYF,TGTGCCTGGACCCTCCCCGGGACAGGGTGGAACACAGATACGCAGTATTTT
NA,TRBJ2-7,TRBV11-3,NA,CASSLGPPGVFEYEQYF,TGTGCCAGCAGCTTAGGGCCGCCGGGGGTATTCGAGTACGAGCAGTACTTC
NA,TRBJ1-2,TRBV9,once,CASSVEDRVANNYGYTF,TGTGCCAGCAGCGTAGAGGACAGAGTAGCAAATAACTATGGCTACACCTTC
TRBD2,TRBJ2-6,TRBV7-2,NA,CASLSGSGLAGANVLTF,TGTGCCAGCCTATCAGGGTCGGGACTAGCGGGGGCCAACGTCCTGACTTTC
TRBD1,TRBJ2-7,TRBV28,NA,CASSFGDRGAYEQYF,TGTGCCAGCAGTTTTGGGGACAGGGGGGCCTACGAGCAGTACTTC
NA,TRBJ2-1,TRBV11-3,once,CASSLNGVSYNEQFF,TGTGCCAGCAGCTTGAACGGGGTCTCCTACAATGAGCAGTTCTTC
NA,TRBJ1-5,TRBV7-2,NA,CASSLGGESNQPQHF,TGTGCCAGCAGCTTGGGCGGGGAAAGCAATCAGCCCCAGCATTTT
NA,TRBJ1-1,TRBV10-3,NA,CAISESWSVNTEAFF,TGTGCCATCAGTGAGTCGTGGAGTGTGAACACTGAAGCTTTCTTT
NA,TRBJ1-1,TRBV18,NA,CASSTQPLNTEAFF,TGTGCCAGCTCAACACAGCCTTTGAACACTGAAGCTTTCTTT
TRBD2,TRBJ2-3,TRBV19,NA,CASSIGGTSGYVASTDTQYF,TGTGCCAGTAGTATAGGGGGGACTAGCGGTTATGTCGCTAGCACAGATACGCAGTATTTT
NA,TRBJ2-3,TRBV25-1,NA,CASSSPGAPTDTQYF,TGTGCCAGCTCCTCCCCAGGGGCCCCCACAGATACGCAGTATTTT
NA,TRBJ1-2,TRBV6-2/TRBV6-3,NA,CASSYSRSDGYTF,TGTGCCAGCAGTTACTCCAGAAGCGATGGCTACACCTTC